This TCR beta chain stems from a study of cytomegalovirus exposure and HLA in healthy donors. Study conclusions and caveats: Reported performance of the classifier showed diagnosis of cytomegalovirus status with high specificity and sensitivity.

Of note for this clone: The antigen is unknown.

V was pared by 2 bases and J by 7 bases, with 6 bases between. Germline loops: CDR1 SGHDT, CDR2 YYEEEE. This CDR3 region has 11 residues. The PCR used 60 Vbeta and 13 Jbeta primers. The assay was immunoSEQ multiplex PCR, and TCRdb's table has in-frame clones only and misses some. The sample has 150,000 to 200,000 clones, approximately 80% seen once. The rearrangement links TRBV5-6 to TRBJ1-2; no definite D call. This TCR came from a boy between 2 and 15 years old in good health and CMV-seronegative. The material sequenced was PBMCs. CDR3 sequence (DNA): TGTGCCAGCAGCTTCGACACTGGCTACACCTTC. It encodes CASSFDTGYTF.